Listed below are T cell receptor beta chains from one sample, sequenced in a study of beta chain features in type 1 diabetes. Generated by immunoSEQ multiplex PCR, the TCRdb table keeps only in-frame clones and is missing some. The data show a few hundred thousand clones, with 10% to 15% seen just once and around 0.0099% held by the top ten. The sample consisted of naive CD4+ T cells from blood. The receptors stem from a woman aged 18-35 years with type 1 diabetes. CDR3s include the opening cysteine and the closing phenylalanine or tryptophan. The D gene is left open where the match is weak. Clone size is given for some rows only: seen once, a few or many times, or a class if the clone is expanded.

J gene | V gene | D gene | clone size | CDR3 DNA | CDR3 protein
TRBJ2-7 | TRBV6-1 | TRBD2 | once | TGTGCCAGCAGTGAACAAGGACTAGCCGTCTACGAGCAGTACTTC | CASSEQGLAVYEQYF
TRBJ2-2 | TRBV18 | NA | NA | TGTGCCAGCTTAGAACGGAACACCGGGGAGCTGTTTTTT | CASLERNTGELFF
TRBJ1-5 | TRBV27 | TRBD1 | few | TGTGCCAGCAGAGCCGGGACAGGGCTTACCAGCAATCAGCCCCAGCATTTT | CASRAGTGLTSNQPQHF
TRBJ1-1 | TRBV19 | NA | NA | TGTGCCAGTAGTAAAGGGGCCCTGAACACTGAAGCTTTCTTT | CASSKGALNTEAFF
TRBJ2-5 | TRBV28 | TRBD2 | NA | TGTGCCAGCAATGCGGGGGGCGAGACCCAGTACTTC | CASNAGGETQYF
TRBJ2-2 | TRBV10-3 | TRBD1 | NA | TGTGCCATCAGCCCGGGACAGGGTTGGACCGGGGAGCTGTTTTTT | CAISPGQGWTGELFF
TRBJ2-5 | TRBV18 | NA | few | TGTGCCAGCTCACCGGTTGCGGGGGCTTTCCAAGAGACCCAGTACTTC | CASSPVAGAFQETQYF
TRBJ2-1 | TRBV29-1 | TRBD2 | few | TGCAGCGTTGGGACTAGCGGGGGGGTGCAGTTCTTC | CSVGTSGGVQFF
TRBJ2-3 | TRBV4-1 | NA | few | TGCGCCAGCAGCTCAGGGGAGGGGACAGATACGCAGTATTTT | CASSSGEGTDTQYF
TRBJ2-7 | TRBV10-3 | NA | NA | TGTGCCATCAAAGCCGAACCCCCCTCCGAGCAGTACTTC | CAIKAEPPSEQYF
TRBJ2-7 | TRBV10-3 | NA | NA | TGTGCCATCAGTGATTTTGCTGGCTTGTACGAGCAGTACTTC | CAISDFAGLYEQYF